This T cell receptor beta chain is from a study of T cell responses to AZD1222 COVID-19 vaccine. Study findings and constraints: Donors were mostly white British, more females; clonal diversity possibly underestimated. Every sample of the repertoires postdated the peak T cell response. Once two AZD1222 doses were given, Spike-specific TCR breadth and depth went up.

Profiled with immunoSEQ multiplex PCR; TCRdb holds only in-frame clones, not every one. Of 110,000 to 150,000 clones listed, 85% to 90% are singletons. Trimming shortened V by 4 bases and J by 0 bases, and 7 bases separated the two germline ends. The CDR3 loop spans 14 amino acids. The germline V gene has CDR1 SGHRS and CDR2 YFSETQ. Details on this clone: The target antigen is unknown.

The source of this sequence is an adult in good health. The source was peripheral blood, collected on day 0 of AZD1222 vaccination. The J gene is TRBJ1-4, the V gene TRBV5-1; D ambiguous. For the CDR3, the DNA is TGCGCCAGCAGCGTAGTTGCAACTAATGAAAAACTGTTTTTT. This encodes CASSVVATNEKLFF.